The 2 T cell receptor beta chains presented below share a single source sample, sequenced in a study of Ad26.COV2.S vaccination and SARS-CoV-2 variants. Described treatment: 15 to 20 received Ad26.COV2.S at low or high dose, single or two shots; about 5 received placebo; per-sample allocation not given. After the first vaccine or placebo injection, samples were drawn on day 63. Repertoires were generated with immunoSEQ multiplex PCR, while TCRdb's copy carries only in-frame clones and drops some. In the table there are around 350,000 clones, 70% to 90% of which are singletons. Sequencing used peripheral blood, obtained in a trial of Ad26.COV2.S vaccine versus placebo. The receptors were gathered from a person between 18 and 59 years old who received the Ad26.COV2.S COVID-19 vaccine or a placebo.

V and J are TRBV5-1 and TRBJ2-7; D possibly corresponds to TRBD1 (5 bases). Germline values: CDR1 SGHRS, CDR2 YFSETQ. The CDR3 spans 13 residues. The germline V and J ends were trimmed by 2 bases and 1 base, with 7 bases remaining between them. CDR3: CASSFRQSYEQYF. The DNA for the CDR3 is TGCGCCAGCAGCTTTCGACAGTCCTACGAGCAGTACTTC.

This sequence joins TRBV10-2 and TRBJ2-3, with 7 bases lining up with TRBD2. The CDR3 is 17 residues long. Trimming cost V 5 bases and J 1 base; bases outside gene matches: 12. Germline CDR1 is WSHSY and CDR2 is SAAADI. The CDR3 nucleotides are TGCGCCAGCAGTCCCCTAGCGGAAATAAAACGCACAGATACGCAGTATTTT. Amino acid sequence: CASSPLAEIKRTDTQYF.